This TCR beta chain was recovered during a study of T cells in Graves' hyperthyroidism and ophthalmopathy. V shed 6 bases and J 2 bases; nucleotides not matched to a gene: 6. The CDR3 runs 15 residues. Looked up from germline, CDR1 is ENHRY and CDR2 is SYGVKD. The investigators amplified TCR beta CDR3 regions from RNA transcripts. The TCR CDR3 was amplified in a first-round RT-PCR using the HTBI primer set. TCRdb used MiXCR to reprocess the multiplex PCR reads, holding one entry per CDR3 protein. The repertoire holds about 420,000 distinct CDR3 sequences, about a sixth seen once, with approximately 7.5% in the top ten. Together with thyroid ultrasound, orbital computed tomography, serum thyroxine and TRAb, clinical symptoms were used for diagnoses.

This clonotype was sampled from a woman between 18 and 29 years old with Graves' hyperthyroidism. The chain recombines TRBV10-3 with TRBJ2-2; TRBD1 matches at 7 bases. Sequenced sample: blood. This chain's CDR3 is CAIRSGQTNTGELFF. In nucleotides, the CDR3 is TGTGCCATCAGGTCGGGACAGACTAACACCGGGGAGCTGTTTTTT.